This T cell receptor (beta chain) was recorded in a study of low-dose radiotherapy and immunotherapy resistance in tumors. Study as a whole: Treatment included intravenous cyclophosphamide dosed at 200 mg/m2 every two weeks, one day before radiation and immunotherapy. Daily intake of oral aspirin 300 mg by patients lasted four cycles and began on cycle 1 day 1.

This clonotype was picked up many times. This CDR3 has 17 residues. CDR1 is SGHTS and CDR2 is YDEGEE in the germline V gene. With 0 bases removed from V and 6 bases from J, the gap between germline ends came to 16 bases. First-strand cDNA used TRAV- and TRBV-specific primers, covering alpha and beta chains. A constant-region primer paired with the V-primer adapter amplified TCRs over approximately 19 PCR cycles. MiXCR, run by TCRdb on the reads, gives a single entry per CDR3 protein. The data hold 75,000 to 95,000 distinct CDR3 sequences, with roughly a tenth observed a single time. Indicated time point: before trial treatment. Nivolumab, ipilimumab, aspirin, low-dose cyclophosphamide and low-dose radiotherapy were all administered to the donors.

The material sequenced was PBMCs, taken before treatment. The sequence came from a male donor with prostate cancer. This chain connects TRBV5-8 to TRBJ1-6, with D possibly being TRBD1 (6 bases). The CDR3 nucleotides read TGTGCCAGCAGCTTGGCGGCAGGGGAGGCTCCTAATTCACCCCTCCACTTT. Translating gives CASSLAAGEAPNSPLHF.